These 17 T cell receptor beta chains were all obtained from the same sample, sequenced in a study of beta chain features in type 1 diabetes. Reverse transcription of all isolated RNA meant that expressed TCRB transcripts were sequenced. TCRdb keeps only in-frame clones here, not all; method: immunoSEQ multiplex PCR. The sample lists more than 350,000 clones; approximately 10% were seen once. The sequenced sample was naive CD4+ T cells from blood. These receptors were collected from a woman under 30 in good health.

The chain is built from TRBV6-5 and TRBJ1-4; possibly TRBD1 for D (6 bases). Germline loops: CDR1 MNHEY, CDR2 SVGAGI. CDR3 length equals 13 residues. The V gene lost 6 bases and the J gene lost 8 bases, with 13 bases spanning the gap. The CDR3 protein is CASRDSVKEKLFF. The CDR3 DNA reads as TGTGCCAGCAGGGACAGCGTTAAGGAAAAACTGTTTTTT.

This clone was counted only a few times. J is TRBJ2-7 and V is TRBV4-1, with D possibly TRBD1 on 6 matching bases. The germline gives CDR1 MGHRA, CDR2 YSYEKL. Trimming removed 4 bases at V and 3 bases at J, with 16 bases between. The CDR3 is 15 residues long. The CDR3 loop reads CASSPTRNRDYEQYF. In DNA, the CDR3 is TGCGCCAGCAGCCCAACGAGGAACAGGGACTACGAGCAGTACTTC.

The chain carries TRBV27 and TRBJ2-5; TRBD1 matches 7 bases. Germline CDR1 MNHEY, CDR2 SMNVEV (reference sequence). The CDR3 consists of 15 residues. Losses at the gene ends were 2 bases for V and 5 bases for J; bases not matched to a gene: 8. The CDR3 sequence: CASSLVGGRWETQYF. CDR3 coding DNA: TGTGCCAGCAGTTTAGTAGGGGGCAGGTGGGAGACCCAGTACTTC.

This chain connects TRBV28 to TRBJ1-1; 7 positions match TRBD1. The CDR3 has 14 residues. J was trimmed by 1 base and V by 3 bases; bases with no gene match: 2. Germline lookup yields CDR1 MDHEN and CDR2 SYDVKM. The CDR3 loop is CASSFPGGNTEAFF. The CDR3 bases are TGTGCCAGCAGTTTCCCAGGGGGGAACACTGAAGCTTTCTTT.

J is TRBJ2-7 and V is TRBV27; 7 bases align to TRBD2. The CDR3 covers 14 residues. With 8 bases clipped from V and 2 bases from J, the junction kept 9 bases outside the gene matches. Germline V gives CDR1 MNHEY, CDR2 SMNVEV (reference sequence). The CDR3 DNA reads TGTGCCAGCTGTCCTCGGGGGGAGGCCTACGAGCAGTACTTC. This translates into CASCPRGEAYEQYF.

The genes are TRBV18 and TRBJ2-7, with TRBD1 matching over 7 bases. CDR3 length: 14 amino acids. Germline V gives CDR1 KGHSH, CDR2 LQKENI. The J segment lost 6 bases and the V segment lost 2 bases, leaving 7 bases of the junction unmatched. CDR3 protein: CASSPGGQVAEQYF. CDR3 nucleotides: TGTGCCAGCTCACCAGGCGGACAGGTGGCCGAGCAGTACTTC. Combining the CDR3 with reference TRBV18 and TRBJ2-7 gives the whole variable domain NAGVMQNPRHLVRRRGQEARLRCSPMKGHSHVYWYRQLPEEGLKFMVYLQKENIIDESGMPKERFSAEFPKEGPSILRIQQVVRGDSAAYFCASSPGGQVAEQYFGPGTRLTVT.

A few counts support this clone. This chain uses TRBV28 with TRBJ2-1, with D perhaps matching TRBD1 (6 bases). This CDR3 region has 16 residues. V lost 5 bases to trimming and J lost 0 bases, with 14 bases between them. CDR1 MDHEN and CDR2 SYDVKM come from the germline V gene. CDR3 sequence reads: CASSTMMTGSYNEQFF. CDR3 coding DNA: TGTGCCAGCAGTACTATGATGACAGGCTCCTACAATGAGCAGTTCTTC.

The chain carries TRBV7-9 and TRBJ1-1; no definite D call. The germline V gene has CDR1 SEHNR and CDR2 FQNEAQ (reference sequence). Trimming shortened V by 0 bases and J by 6 bases, and 11 bases separated the two germline ends. The CDR3 extends over 14 amino acids. CDR3 sequence: CASSLATDFAEAFF. CDR3 sequence (DNA): TGTGCCAGCAGCTTAGCGACCGATTTCGCTGAAGCTTTCTTT.

The gene calls are TRBV7-9 and TRBJ1-2, with D perhaps TRBD1 (5 bases). The CDR3 is 13 residues long. Germline CDR1 is SEHNR and CDR2 is FQNEAQ (reference sequence). V gave up 5 bases and J gave up 4 bases, with 11 bases separating them. The CDR3: CASSRRDVYGYTF. The CDR3 DNA reads TGTGCCAGCAGCCGGCGGGACGTCTATGGCTACACCTTC.

The chain recombines TRBV6-1 with TRBJ1-1; the D is unclear. Between the trimmed V and J ends, which lost 7 bases and 3 bases, there was a span of 9 bases. This CDR3 is 12 amino acids long. CDR1 and CDR2 (germline): MNHNS, SASEGT. The CDR3 loop reads CASIGTYTEAFF. DNA of the CDR3: TGTGCCAGCATCGGAACGTACACTGAAGCTTTCTTT.

The rearrangement links TRBV25-1 to TRBJ2-1; no clear D gene. Germline V gene sequence: CDR1 MGHDK, CDR2 SYGVNS. CDR3 length: 14 amino acids. Between the trimmed V and J ends, which lost 2 bases and 7 bases, there was a span of 12 bases. Here the CDR3 reads CASSEERSWNEQFF. CDR3 DNA sequence: TGTGCCAGCAGTGAAGAAAGGAGTTGGAATGAGCAGTTCTTC.

This clone was picked up a small number of times. The genes are TRBV27 and TRBJ1-2; D may be TRBD1 (6 bases). Germline loops: CDR1 MNHEY, CDR2 SMNVEV (reference sequence). This CDR3 is built from 14 residues. Trimming shortened V by 6 bases and J by 4 bases, and 15 bases separated the two germline ends. The CDR3 protein is CASRYDRTPYGYTF. In DNA, the CDR3 is TGTGCCAGCAGATATGACAGGACCCCCTATGGCTACACCTTC.

This rearrangement joins TRBV9 to TRBJ2-5, with D maybe TRBD1 (5 bases). CDR1 and CDR2 (germline): SGDLS, YYNGEE. The CDR3 runs 15 residues. V lost 4 bases and J lost 1, with 14 bases in between. The CDR3 nucleotides are TGTGCCAGCAGCCTCTACACAGGCCCCCAAGAGACCCAGTACTTC. It specifies CASSLYTGPQETQYF.

The chain combines TRBV7-9 with TRBJ1-2, with 9 bases aligning to TRBD1. The CDR3 consists of 14 residues. The junction had 8 bases not matched to a gene; V was cut back by 5 bases and J by 7 bases. Per germline, CDR1 SEHNR and CDR2 FQNEAQ (reference sequence). The DNA for the CDR3 is TGTGCCAGCAGCGTCCCGGGACAGGGCCGTGGCTACACCTTC. The encoded protein is CASSVPGQGRGYTF.

The sample holds a few counts of this clone. The J gene is TRBJ1-6, the V gene TRBV25-1; no definite D call. V lost 8 bases to trimming and J lost 10 bases, with 21 bases between them. This CDR3 contains 15 residues. The V gene's germline CDR1 is MGHDK and CDR2 SYGVNS. The CDR3 DNA sequence: TGTGCCAGCGCTGATTGGTCGCCTACTTTCTCACCCCTCCACTTT. Protein: CASADWSPTFSPLHF.

This clone was detected a few times. This chain links TRBV7-2 with TRBJ2-1, with D hard to call. The CDR3 runs 11 residues. Looked up from germline, CDR1 is SGHTA and CDR2 is FQGNSA. V was shortened by 2 bases and J by 7 bases, with 3 bases between the two germline ends. The CDR3 DNA sequence: TGTGCCAGCAGCTTACGAAATGAGCAGTTCTTC. This codes for CASSLRNEQFF.

This clone was picked up a small number of times. The chain is built from TRBV18 and TRBJ2-2; D is possibly TRBD1 (5 bases). CDR1 is KGHSH and CDR2 is LQKENI in the germline V gene. The CDR3 is made up of 15 amino acids. V lost 0 bases, J lost 3 bases, and 8 bases lay in between. The CDR3 is CASSPPRRDTGELFF. For the CDR3, the DNA is TGTGCCAGCTCACCACCTCGCAGGGACACCGGGGAGCTGTTTTTT.